Here is one T cell receptor (beta chain) with its context. RNA served as the template for amplifying TCR beta CDR3 regions. Following a first-round RT-PCR that used HTBI primers, a second-round multiplex PCR was carried out. TCRdb ran MiXCR on the multiplex PCR reads and lists one entry per CDR3 protein. The sample consists of about 390,000 distinct CDR3 sequences, 15% to 19% of them appearing once. The data were taken from a study of Graves' ophthalmopathy and Graves' hyperthyroidism. V gave up 6 bases and J gave up 2 bases, with 14 bases separating them. Germline V CDR1 and CDR2: MNHNS, SASEGT. The CDR3 length is 15 residues. By definition, stable hyperthyroidism involved no ophthalmopathy within 18 months of follow-up. Hyperthyroidism patients had new diagnoses, durations under 2 months, and ages of 18 to 65. The diagnostic workup employed clinical symptoms, serum thyroxine, TRAb, thyroid ultrasound and orbital computed tomography.

Sequenced input: peripheral blood. The V call is TRBV6-1, the J call TRBJ1-3; D perhaps matches TRBD1 (6 bases). The origin of this receptor is a woman younger than 30 with stable Graves' hyperthyroidism. In nucleotides, the CDR3 is TGTGCCAGCAGACCCCTACAGGGTGCTGGAAACACCATATATTTT. Its protein is CASRPLQGAGNTIYF.